Listed here are 29 T cell receptor beta chains from one sample, sequenced in a study of post-analysis software for immune sequencing data. Overall study findings and caveats: With TRBV5-6, TRBV5-1 and TRBV20-1 included, a handful of TRBV segments were more frequent in patients than in controls.

Antigens of these TCRs are unknown. Unique molecular identifiers featured in each of the TCR beta cDNA libraries. TCRdb called the PCR reads again in MiXCR, with one record for every CDR3 protein. The table lists 430,000 or so distinct CDR3 sequences, approximately 42% of them singletons, with roughly 8.2% in the top ten. Specimen: blood. These receptor sequences come from a girl aged 2-10 years with multiple sclerosis.

This clonotype was counted only a few times. This chain links TRBV7-3 with TRBJ2-7; D not certain. The CDR3 consists of 14 residues. Germline V gene data show CDR1 as SGHTA and CDR2 as FQGTGA. Trimming took off 5 bases at V and 6 bases at J, with 17 bases between the two ends. The CDR3 protein is CASSPMDDWGEQYF. As DNA, the CDR3 is TGTGCCAGCAGCCCGATGGATGACTGGGGCGAGCAGTACTTC.

The gene calls are TRBV4-3 and TRBJ2-6, with D possibly TRBD1 on 5 matching bases. The germline CDR1 and CDR2 sequences are LGHNA and YSLEER. This CDR3 comprises 18 residues. V gave up 4 bases and J gave up 1 base, with 17 bases separating them. Here the CDR3 reads CASSPLDTINSGANVLTF. CDR3 in DNA: TGCGCCAGCAGCCCGTTGGACACCATCAATTCTGGGGCCAACGTCCTGACTTTC.

This clonotype occurred a few times. J is TRBJ2-5 and V is TRBV28; TRBD1 might be the D (6 bases). The J call is uncertain, as TRBJ2-7 better fits the DNA end. CDR3 size: 15 residues. CDR1 MDHEN and CDR2 SYDVKM come from the germline V gene. The CDR3 here is CASSLAGQGQSEQYF. The CDR3 region has the DNA TGTGCCAGCAGTTTAGCTGGGCAGGGGCAAAGCGAGCAGTACTTC.

J is TRBJ1-1 and V is TRBV6-2 or TRBV6-3, with D unresolved. The CDR3 contains 15 residues. Germline V gene lookup returns CDR1 MNHEY and CDR2 SVGEGT. V lost 2 bases, J lost 1 base, and 11 bases lay in between. The CDR3 sequence: CASSYPNSGNTEAFF. CDR3 nucleotides: TGTGCCAGCAGTTACCCCAATTCCGGGAACACTGAAGCTTTCTTT.

The V call is TRBV3-1, the J call TRBJ2-7, with D perhaps matching TRBD1 (5 bases). V gave up 4 bases and J gave up 3 bases, with 16 bases separating them. CDR1 and CDR2 from the germline V gene are LGHDT and YNNKEL (reference sequence). The length of the CDR3 is 15 residues. For the CDR3, the DNA is TGTGCCAGCAGCCTTAATCAAGGGGCAGGCTACGAGCAGTACTTC. Translating it yields CASSLNQGAGYEQYF.

This clonotype was seen more than once but under ten times. This chain joins TRBV28 and TRBJ2-1, with TRBD2 matching 11 bases. V lost 9 bases, J lost 13 bases, and 17 bases stayed unmatched. Per germline, CDR1 MDHEN and CDR2 SYDVKM. The CDR3 totals 15 residues. DNA for the CDR3: TGTGCCAGTATGATGACTCTCGGGACTAGCGGCTTACAGTTCTTC. Translated: CASMMTLGTSGLQFF.

The J gene is TRBJ2-3, the V gene TRBV4-2; no clear D gene. Looked up from germline, CDR1 is LGHNA and CDR2 is YNFKEQ. Trimming removed 0 bases at V and 6 bases at J, with 13 bases between. The CDR3 has 15 residues. CDR3 protein: CASSQDPERADTQYF. The CDR3 region has the DNA TGTGCCAGCAGCCAAGACCCGGAAAGGGCGGATACGCAGTATTTT.

V is TRBV10-3 and J is TRBJ1-5, with TRBD1 identical over 7 bases. Per germline, CDR1 ENHRY and CDR2 SYGVKD. The CDR3 covers 16 residues. The ends lost 5 bases at V and 0 bases at J; junction bases unmatched: 7. CDR3 DNA: TGTGCCATCAGTTCCACCACAGGGGCTAGCAATCAGCCCCAGCATTTT. Amino acid sequence: CAISSTTGASNQPQHF.

This clonotype was detected only once. The chain recombines TRBV20-1 with TRBJ1-3; D is unresolved. The ends were cut back, 0 bases at V and 2 bases at J, with 5 bases in the middle. The length of the CDR3 is 13 residues. Per germline, CDR1 DFQATT and CDR2 SNEGSKA (reference sequence). The CDR3 DNA is TGCAGTGCTAGAGATTCGACTGGAAACACCATATATTTT. This codes for CSARDSTGNTIYF.

Comments on this clonotype: At one end, the junction sequence differs from germline, possibly due to a read error. This chain joins TRBV6-2 or TRBV6-3 and TRBJ2-7; TRBD2 matches 7 bases. CDR1 and CDR2 from the germline V gene are MNHEY and SVGEGT. This CDR3 comprises 15 residues. The CDR3 DNA follows: TGTGCCAACAGTTACGGTCCGGGGGGCTCCTACGAGCAGTACTTC. It encodes CANSYGPGGSYEQYF.

This clonotype was found a few times. This chain joins TRBV7-9 and TRBJ2-7, with D perhaps assigned TRBD1 or TRBD2 (5 bases each). The length of the CDR3 is 14 residues. Trimming shortened V by 7 bases and J by 4 bases, and 17 bases separated the two germline ends. Germline V gene data show CDR1 as SEHNR and CDR2 as FQNEAQ (reference sequence). Written as DNA, the CDR3 is TGTGCCAGCACCCCTTCGCAGAGGGGTTACGAGCAGTACTTC. Encoded protein: CASTPSQRGYEQYF.

This clonotype was seen a handful of times. The chain links TRBV10-3 to TRBJ2-1; 12 bases are a match to TRBD1. The germline V gene encodes CDR1 ENHRY and CDR2 SYGVKD. Germline trimming cut 4 bases from V and 6 bases from J; bases unmatched to any gene: 10. The CDR3 loop spans 17 amino acids. The CDR3 DNA follows: TGTGCCATCAGTGGTTCCCGGGACAGGGGGCTGAGCAATGAGCAGTTCTTC. Translation: CAISGSRDRGLSNEQFF.

The gene calls are TRBV6-2 or TRBV6-3 and TRBJ2-7; D is perhaps TRBD2 (6 bases). The germline V and J ends were trimmed by 2 bases and 3 bases, with 20 bases remaining between them. The V gene's germline CDR1 is MNHEY and CDR2 SVGEGT. There are 17 residues in the CDR3. CDR3 sequence: CASSYINRDFRIYEQYF. The CDR3 DNA reads as TGTGCCAGCAGTTACATTAATCGGGACTTCCGAATCTACGAGCAGTACTTC.

This clonotype was detected only a few times. The genes are TRBV4-2 and TRBJ2-5; no firm D call. The CDR3 is 16 amino acids. The germline CDR1 and CDR2 sequences are LGHNA and YNFKEQ. Trimming pared 0 bases from V and 2 bases from J, leaving 13 bases between. The CDR3 is CASSQDDPYSQETQYF. In DNA form, the CDR3 reads TGTGCCAGCAGCCAAGACGACCCCTACTCTCAAGAGACCCAGTACTTC.

This chain joins TRBV20-1 and TRBJ1-4; D may be TRBD1 (5 bases). CDR3 length equals 14 residues. Trimming took 3 bases from V and 0 from J, leaving 8 bases between them. Per germline, CDR1 DFQATT and CDR2 SNEGSKA (reference sequence). The CDR3 region is CSARGGATNEKLFF. CDR3 nucleotide sequence: TGCAGTGCTAGGGGGGGAGCAACTAATGAAAAACTGTTTTTT.

The chain links TRBV28 to TRBJ2-3, with 14 bases identical to TRBD2. CDR1 MDHEN and CDR2 SYDVKM come from the germline V gene. Trimming cost V 4 bases and J 0 bases; bases outside gene matches: 6. The CDR3 totals 18 residues. The CDR3, as DNA: TGTGCCAGCAGTTCAGGGACTAGCGGGAGTAGGAGCACAGATACGCAGTATTTT. This gives the protein CASSSGTSGSRSTDTQYF.

This clonotype was seen a handful of times. The chain employs TRBV4-1 and TRBJ1-5; 7 bases match TRBD1. The V segment lost 0 bases and the J segment 1 base; nucleotides outside the gene matches: 6. There are 17 residues in the CDR3. Per germline, CDR1 MGHRA and CDR2 YSYEKL. CDR3 residues: CASSQDSGGTSNQPQHF. CDR3 in DNA: TGCGCCAGCAGCCAAGATTCAGGGGGTACGAGCAATCAGCCCCAGCATTTT.

The genes are TRBV4-1 and TRBJ1-5; D is unresolved. The CDR3 length is 16 residues. Per the germline V gene, CDR1 is MGHRA and CDR2 is YSYEKL. The V end lost 1 base, the J end lost 1 base, and 11 bases lay between the germline ends. Here the CDR3 reads CASSQGGSGSNQPQHF. As DNA, the CDR3 is TGCGCCAGCAGCCAAGGAGGATCGGGGAGCAATCAGCCCCAGCATTTT.

This clonotype was seen more than once but under ten times. The V call is TRBV29-1, the J call TRBJ2-7; a weak D match, TRBD2 (5 bases). CDR3 length: 14 amino acids. Germline CDR1 and CDR2: SQVTM and ANQGSEA. V lost 1 base and J lost 3, with 13 bases in between. The CDR3 bases are TGCAGCGTTGAAGGGCCACAGACTAACTACGAGCAGTACTTC. Its translation: CSVEGPQTNYEQYF.

This clonotype was seen only a few times. The chain combines TRBV6-1 with TRBJ2-3; 9 nucleotides match TRBD1. Trimming at V came to 6 bases and at J to 1 base, leaving 5 bases not matched to a gene. The CDR3 consists of 15 residues. Germline lookup yields CDR1 MNHNS and CDR2 SASEGT. CDR3 residues: CASRDRGSGTDTQYF. As DNA, the CDR3 is TGTGCCAGCAGGGACAGGGGATCCGGCACAGATACGCAGTATTTT.

As concerns this clonotype: Germline is not matched at one junction end, which may reflect a read error. The chain employs TRBV12-3 or TRBV12-4 and TRBJ2-2; TRBD1 aligns across 9 bases. This CDR3 is 15 amino acids long. CDR3 bases: TGTGCCAGCAGTCGGACAGGGGTGGGCACCGAGGAGCTGTTTTTT. Translating it yields CASSRTGVGTEELFF.

The chain links TRBV7-2 to TRBJ2-5; a possible D gene is TRBD2 (6 bases). The V end lost 10 bases, the J end lost 2 bases, and 11 bases lay between the germline ends. CDR1 and CDR2 (germline): SGHTA, FQGNSA. This CDR3 is built from 12 residues. The CDR3 loop is CATSGEQETQYF. CDR3 nucleotide sequence: TGTGCCACGTCGGGGGAGCAAGAGACCCAGTACTTC.

This clonotype was seen more than once but under ten times. The chain employs TRBV5-1 and TRBJ2-7, with TRBD2 identical over 13 bases. This CDR3 region has 14 residues. The junction had 0 bases not matched to a gene; V was cut back by 4 bases and J by 2 bases. CDR1 is SGHRS, CDR2 YFSETQ, per germline. The CDR3 spells CASSTSGRAYEQYF. CDR3 sequence (DNA): TGCGCCAGCAGCACTAGCGGGAGGGCCTACGAGCAGTACTTC.

The CDR3 reads CSAREGGPSTEAFF. In DNA, the CDR3 is TGCAGTGCTAGAGAGGGGGGGCCGAGCACTGAAGCTTTCTTT. The chain is built from TRBV20-1 and TRBJ1-1; perhaps TRBD1 as D (6 bases). Germline loops: CDR1 DFQATT, CDR2 SNEGSKA (reference sequence). With 0 bases removed from V and 4 bases from J, the gap between germline ends came to 12 bases. The CDR3 extends over 14 amino acids.

This clonotype turned up a few times. The DNA for the CDR3 is TGTGCCAGCAGTTTAGACGGGAGCACAGATACGCAGTATTTT. It specifies CASSLDGSTDTQYF. V is TRBV28 and J is TRBJ2-3; D ambiguous. Germline V gene data show CDR1 as MDHEN and CDR2 as SYDVKM. This CDR3 has 14 residues. The germline V and J ends were trimmed by 2 bases and 0 bases, with 6 bases remaining between them.

The chain is built from TRBV2 and TRBJ1-2; 9 nucleotides align to TRBD1. The germline V gene encodes CDR1 SNHLY and CDR2 FYNNEI. The CDR3 consists of 18 residues. Trimming took 0 bases from V and 0 from J; bases not matched to a gene: 8. The CDR3 here is CASSEAEDRGRTNYGYTF. The CDR3 coding sequence is TGTGCCAGCAGTGAAGCGGAGGACAGGGGAAGGACTAACTATGGCTACACCTTC.

This clonotype was seen only a few times. The rearrangement links TRBV4-1 to TRBJ1-2; tentatively, D is TRBD1 (5 bases). V was pared by 0 bases and J by 4 bases, with 12 bases between. This CDR3 spans 15 amino acids. Germline CDR1 and CDR2: MGHRA and YSYEKL. The chain's CDR3 is CASSQEGRAAYGYTF. CDR3 DNA: TGCGCCAGCAGCCAAGAGGGCAGGGCGGCCTATGGCTACACCTTC.

V is TRBV4-3 and J is TRBJ2-5; D not resolved. The V gene's germline CDR1 is LGHNA and CDR2 YSLEER. This CDR3 is built from 15 residues. Trimming took 2 bases from V and 1 from J, leaving 11 bases between them. The CDR3: CASSQNLRIQETQYF. CDR3 nucleotides: TGCGCCAGCAGCCAAAATTTGAGAATCCAAGAGACCCAGTACTTC.

V usage is TRBV7-8 and J usage is TRBJ1-5; weak D call: TRBD1 (6 bases). The CDR3 spans 15 residues. Germline loops: CDR1 SGHVS, CDR2 FQNEAQ. V was pared by 1 base and J by 5 bases, with 12 bases between. CDR3 nucleotide sequence: TGTGCCAGCAGCTTAGATTACAGGGACTATCAGCCCCAGCATTTT. Translated, it gives CASSLDYRDYQPQHF.